The T cell receptor beta chain under discussion was sequenced for a study of blood T cell repertoires in COVID-19. At the level of the study: Acute and convalescent COVID-19 samples came from the United States, Italy and Spain. T cells, B-cell-depleted T cells, or PBMCs supplied cDNA or gDNA.

Original data processing: Nucleated cell counts were estimated from reference gene primer amplification. TCRdb's copy holds only in-frame clones and misses some; the assay was immunoSEQ multiplex PCR. The V and J calls and the clone size are those of that table, but D and trimming were determined from the DNA. The profile shows some 250,000 clones, about 88% of them singletons. Germline V lookup: CDR1 LNHDA, CDR2 SQIVND (reference sequence). The CDR3 loop spans 16 amino acids. V was clipped by 4 bases and J by 3 bases; unmatched bases: 10. The sequence derives from a woman in her thirties or forties who had recovered from COVID-19. The sample taken for sequencing was peripheral blood. J is TRBJ1-1 and V is TRBV19; 8 nucleotides align to TRBD1. In DNA form, the CDR3 reads TGTGCCAGTAGTAAAGGCAGGGGGCTGCGGGACACTGAAGCTTTCTTT. Its translation is CASSKGRGLRDTEAFF.